What follows are 4 T cell receptor beta chains derived from one specimen sequenced in a study of CD4 T cells in relation to SARS-CoV-2 and coronaviruses. Repertoires were generated with immunoSEQ multiplex PCR, while TCRdb's copy carries only in-frame clones and drops some. Here the sample spans about 21,000 clones, 55% to 80% being singletons. The unexposed donors gave CD4+ T cells in about 2010-2019, prior to COVID-19. CD4+ T cells were isolated from the cells after nine to eleven days of culture. Their cognate antigens are unknown. The sequencing input was CD4+ T cells from PBMCs, cultured in vitro. The receptors were sampled from a human donor in good health.

This rearrangement joins TRBV19 to TRBJ1-1; the D gene is possibly TRBD1 (5 bases). The length of the CDR3 is 14 residues. Germline V gene lookup returns CDR1 LNHDA and CDR2 SQIVND (reference sequence). The V gene lost 4 bases and the J gene lost 5 bases, with 14 bases spanning the gap. CDR3 sequence reads: CASSREAGVTEAFF. The DNA for the CDR3 is TGTGCCAGTAGTAGAGAGGCGGGGGTTACTGAAGCTTTCTTT.

The table lists this clone with a few counts. This chain links TRBV7-2 with TRBJ1-5; weak D call: TRBD1 (6 bases). The CDR3 runs to 14 residues. V lost 4 bases to trimming and J lost 4 bases, with 11 bases between them. The germline V gene encodes CDR1 SGHTA and CDR2 FQGNSA. The CDR3 DNA sequence: TGTGCCAGCAGCTCGGACAGACCGAATCAGCCCCAGCATTTT. It codes for CASSSDRPNQPQHF.

This chain links TRBV18 with TRBJ2-4; D possibly matches TRBD1 or TRBD2 (5 bases each). Germline loops: CDR1 KGHSH, CDR2 LQKENI. The CDR3 length is 14 residues. The V gene lost 6 bases and the J gene lost 2 bases, with 11 bases spanning the gap. CDR3 amino acids: CASSTGPSKNIQYF. CDR3 nucleotides: TGTGCCAGCTCGACGGGGCCTTCCAAAAACATTCAGTACTTC.

The chain employs TRBV5-5 and TRBJ1-5; 7 positions match TRBD1. After removal of 4 bases from V and 3 bases from J, the junction contained 7 bases not matched to a gene. Germline loops: CDR1 SGHKS, CDR2 YYEKEE (reference sequence). The CDR3 is made up of 15 amino acids. The CDR3 spells CASSPTGMNNQPQHF. The CDR3 coding sequence is TGTGCCAGCAGCCCGACAGGGATGAACAATCAGCCCCAGCATTTT.